The 6 T cell receptor beta chains reported below all come from one sample, sequenced in a study of T cell responses to AZD1222 COVID-19 vaccine. Sequenced by immunoSEQ multiplex PCR; TCRdb stores in-frame clones only, minus some. The sample consists of about 120,000 clones, approximately 91% of them appearing once. Here the sequenced sample was peripheral blood, taken on day 0 of AZD1222 vaccination. The receptors derive from an adult in good health.

This rearrangement joins TRBV13 to TRBJ1-5; 8 bases align to TRBD1. With 5 bases clipped from V and 6 bases from J, the junction kept 6 bases outside the gene matches. Per germline, CDR1 PRHDT and CDR2 FYEKMQ (reference sequence). The CDR3 has 14 amino acids. CDR3 bases: TGTGCCAGCAGCGCCAGGGGGCCCGGTCAGCCCCAGCATTTT. This gives the protein CASSARGPGQPQHF.

V and J are TRBV2 and TRBJ1-3; D call uncertain. The CDR3 has 13 residues. Germline V gives CDR1 SNHLY, CDR2 FYNNEI. Trimming left V 7 bases short and J 1 base short, with 8 bases between. In DNA form, the CDR3 reads TGTGCCAGCAATTTTTTATCTGGAAACACCATATATTTT. This encodes CASNFLSGNTIYF.

In its sample, this clone was seen a few times. This chain links TRBV5-1 with TRBJ2-7; TRBD1 might be the D (6 bases). This CDR3 has 16 residues. V lost 4 bases and J 0 bases, leaving 17 bases between the germline ends. Per germline, CDR1 SGHRS and CDR2 YFSETQ. This chain's CDR3 is CASSKETGSSSYEQYF. In DNA form, the CDR3 reads TGCGCCAGCAGCAAGGAAACAGGGTCAAGCTCCTACGAGCAGTACTTC. Supplemented by reference TRBV5-1 and TRBJ2-7, the full variable domain reads KAGVTQTPRYLIKTRGQQVTLSCSPISGHRSVSWYQQTPGQGLQFLFEYFSETQRNKGNFPGRFSGRQFSNSRSEMNVSTLELGDSALYLCASSKETGSSSYEQYFGPGTRLTVT.

This clone was observed a single time. This sequence joins TRBV11-2 and TRBJ1-6; D is undetermined. V lost 3 bases, J lost 2 bases, and 11 bases lay in between. CDR1 is SGHAT and CDR2 is FQNNGV in the germline V gene. The length of the CDR3 is 16 residues. The CDR3 loop reads CASSFGIVAYNSPLHF. For the CDR3, the DNA is TGTGCCAGCAGCTTCGGGATTGTCGCCTATAATTCACCCCTCCACTTT.

The chain recombines TRBV5-6 with TRBJ1-2; TRBD1 aligns across 8 bases. V lost 4 bases to trimming and J lost 4 bases; unmatched junction nucleotides: 12. The CDR3 is made up of 16 amino acids. Germline V gives CDR1 SGHDT, CDR2 YYEEEE. The CDR3 protein is CASSPDGQGAVYGYTF. CDR3 DNA sequence: TGTGCCAGCAGCCCCGACGGGCAGGGGGCGGTCTATGGCTACACCTTC.

V gene TRBV11-3 combines with J gene TRBJ2-7; D possibly uses TRBD1 or TRBD2 (5 bases each). The CDR3 length is 14 residues. Germline V gives CDR1 SGHNT, CDR2 YENEEA. V was trimmed by 4 bases and J by 3 bases, leaving 13 bases between them. CDR3 DNA sequence: TGTGCCAGCAGCTCGGAGGCAGGGAACTACGAGCAGTACTTC. This codes for CASSSEAGNYEQYF.